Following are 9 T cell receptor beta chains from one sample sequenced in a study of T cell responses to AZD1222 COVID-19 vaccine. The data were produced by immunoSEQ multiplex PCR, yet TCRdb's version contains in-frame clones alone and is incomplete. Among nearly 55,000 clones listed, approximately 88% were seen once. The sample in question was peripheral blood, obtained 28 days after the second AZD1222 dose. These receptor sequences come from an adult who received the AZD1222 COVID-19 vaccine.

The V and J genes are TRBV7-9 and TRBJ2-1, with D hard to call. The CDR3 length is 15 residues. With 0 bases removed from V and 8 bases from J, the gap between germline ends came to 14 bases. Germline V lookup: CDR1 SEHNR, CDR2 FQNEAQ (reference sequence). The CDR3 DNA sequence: TGTGCCAGCAGCTTAGCGCGGACCCAGCGAGATGAGCAGTTCTTC. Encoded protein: CASSLARTQRDEQFF.

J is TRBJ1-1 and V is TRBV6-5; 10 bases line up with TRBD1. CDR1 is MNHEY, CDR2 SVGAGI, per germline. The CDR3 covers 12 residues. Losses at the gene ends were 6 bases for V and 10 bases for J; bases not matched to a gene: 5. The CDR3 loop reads CASSPGQGRAFF. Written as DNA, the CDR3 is TGTGCCAGCAGCCCGGGACAGGGGAGAGCTTTCTTT.

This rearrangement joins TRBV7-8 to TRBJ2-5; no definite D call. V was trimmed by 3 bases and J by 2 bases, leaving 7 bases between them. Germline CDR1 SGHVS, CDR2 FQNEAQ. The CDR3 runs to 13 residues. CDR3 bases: TGTGCCAGCAGCTTGTGGCAGCAAGAGACCCAGTACTTC. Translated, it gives CASSLWQQETQYF.

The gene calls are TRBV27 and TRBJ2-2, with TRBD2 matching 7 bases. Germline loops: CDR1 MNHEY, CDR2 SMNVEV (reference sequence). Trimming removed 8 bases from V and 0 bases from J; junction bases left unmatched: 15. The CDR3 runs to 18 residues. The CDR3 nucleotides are TGTGCCAGCGCTTTGGGTCTAGCGGAGACTACGAACACCGGGGAGCTGTTTTTT. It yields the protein CASALGLAETTNTGELFF.

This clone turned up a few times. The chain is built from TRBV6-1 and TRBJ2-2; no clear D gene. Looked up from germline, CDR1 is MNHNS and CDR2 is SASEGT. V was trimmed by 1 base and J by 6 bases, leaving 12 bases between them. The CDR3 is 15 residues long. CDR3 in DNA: TGTGCCAGCAGTGAAGGGTACTCCCCTGCCGGGGAGCTGTTTTTT. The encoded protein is CASSEGYSPAGELFF.

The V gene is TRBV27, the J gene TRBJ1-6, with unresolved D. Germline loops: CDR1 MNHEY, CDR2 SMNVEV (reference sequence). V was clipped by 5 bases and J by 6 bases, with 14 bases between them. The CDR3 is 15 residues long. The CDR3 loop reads CASSQTSRANSPLHF. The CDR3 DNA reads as TGTGCCAGCAGTCAAACCAGTCGTGCTAATTCACCCCTCCACTTT.

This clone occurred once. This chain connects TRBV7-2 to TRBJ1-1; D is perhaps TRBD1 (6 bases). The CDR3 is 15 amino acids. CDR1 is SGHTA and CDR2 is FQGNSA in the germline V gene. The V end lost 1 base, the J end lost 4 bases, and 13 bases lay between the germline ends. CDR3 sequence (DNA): TGTGCCAGCAGCTTAGGAACAGGGTTTGCCACTGAAGCTTTCTTT. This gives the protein CASSLGTGFATEAFF. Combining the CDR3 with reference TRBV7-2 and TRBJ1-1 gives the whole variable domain GAGVSQSPSNKVTEKGKDVELRCDPISGHTALYWYRQSLGQGLEFLIYFQGNSAPDKSGLPSDRFSAERTGGSVSTLTIQRTQQEDSAVYLCASSLGTGFATEAFFGQGTRLTVV.

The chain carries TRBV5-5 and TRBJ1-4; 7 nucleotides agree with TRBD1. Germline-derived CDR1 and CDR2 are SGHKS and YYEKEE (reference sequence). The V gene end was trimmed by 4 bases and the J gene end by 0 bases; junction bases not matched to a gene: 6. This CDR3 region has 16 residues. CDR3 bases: TGTGCCAGCAGCCCCTGGGACAGTGCAACTAATGAAAAACTGTTTTTT. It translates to CASSPWDSATNEKLFF.

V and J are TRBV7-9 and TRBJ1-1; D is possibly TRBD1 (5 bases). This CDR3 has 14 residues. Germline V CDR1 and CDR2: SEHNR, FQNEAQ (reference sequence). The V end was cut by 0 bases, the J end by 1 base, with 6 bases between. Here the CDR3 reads CASSLAQGNTEAFF. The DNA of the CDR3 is TGTGCCAGCAGCTTAGCGCAGGGGAACACTGAAGCTTTCTTT.